This T cell receptor beta chain came from a study of T cells in Graves' hyperthyroidism and ophthalmopathy. Findings of the study overall: A 13 V-J signature model discriminated ophthalmopathy versus stable hyperthyroidism.

A remark on this clonotype: The antigen remains undetermined.

TCR beta CDR3 region amplification was performed from RNA transcripts. First-round RT-PCR with HTBI primers amplified the TCR CDR3 region. TCRdb ran MiXCR on the multiplex PCR reads and lists one entry per CDR3 protein. The sample contains 350,000 to 500,000 distinct CDR3 sequences, approximately 15% of which appear only once. Germline CDR1 SGHKS, CDR2 YYEKEE (reference sequence). The CDR3 covers 20 residues. V was pared by 3 bases and J by 1 base, with 16 bases of the junction left unmatched. The receptor was isolated from a woman between 18 and 29 years old with Graves' hyperthyroidism. The sample consisted of blood. The chain carries TRBV5-5 and TRBJ2-6; 7 positions agree with TRBD2. CDR3 amino acids: CASSSGPIRGVGSGANVLTF. CDR3 nucleotide sequence: TGTGCCAGCAGCTCCGGACCAATCCGGGGGGTTGGTTCTGGGGCCAACGTCCTGACTTTC. Variable domain in full (rest from reference TRBV5-5 and TRBJ2-6): DAGVTQSPTHLIKTRGQQVTLRCSPISGHKSVSWYQQVLGQGPQFIFQYYEKEERGRGNFPDRFSARQFPNYSSELNVNALLLGDSALYLCASSSGPIRGVGSGANVLTFGAGSRLTVL.